There are a few counts of the clone carrying this T cell receptor (beta chain). Its antigen remains unknown. 13 Jbeta primers and 60 Vbeta primers were used for the PCR. This table comes from immunoSEQ multiplex PCR, and its TCRdb copy is limited to in-frame clones, with some not included. The table shows more than 95,000 clones, with roughly 80% occurring only once. The data originate from a study of cytomegalovirus exposure and HLA in healthy donors. Study-wide results and caveats: A later analysis reportedly identified an Asian-associated ancestry cluster as carrying fewer N-insertions than the roughly 670-donor mean. Altogether, 160 or so TCR beta chains were recorded as cytomegalovirus-associated. Earlier analysis found most TCR beta V segments productive about 87% or about 30% of the time. In vitro assays verified that three CMV-associated chains recognized CMV antigens specifically.

The trim removed 2 bases at V and 5 bases at J, leaving 8 bases unmatched. The CDR3 is made up of 16 amino acids. Germline-derived CDR1 and CDR2 are SGDLS and YYNGEE. The TCR was taken from a man aged 30 to 45 in good health and CMV-seropositive. Sequenced material: PBMCs. The chain is built from TRBV9 and TRBJ2-2; 8 positions agree with TRBD2. The CDR3 coding sequence is TGTGCCAGCAGCGTCTTGCGGGGGGAGATTACCGGGGAGCTGTTTTTT. This sequence encodes CASSVLRGEITGELFF. The variable domain in full, completed from reference TRBV9 and TRBJ2-2, reads DSGVTQTPKHLITATGQRVTLRCSPRSGDLSVYWYQQSLDQGLQFLIQYYNGEERAKGNILERFSAQQFPDLHSELNLSSLELGDSALYFCASSVLRGEITGELFFGEGSRLTVL.